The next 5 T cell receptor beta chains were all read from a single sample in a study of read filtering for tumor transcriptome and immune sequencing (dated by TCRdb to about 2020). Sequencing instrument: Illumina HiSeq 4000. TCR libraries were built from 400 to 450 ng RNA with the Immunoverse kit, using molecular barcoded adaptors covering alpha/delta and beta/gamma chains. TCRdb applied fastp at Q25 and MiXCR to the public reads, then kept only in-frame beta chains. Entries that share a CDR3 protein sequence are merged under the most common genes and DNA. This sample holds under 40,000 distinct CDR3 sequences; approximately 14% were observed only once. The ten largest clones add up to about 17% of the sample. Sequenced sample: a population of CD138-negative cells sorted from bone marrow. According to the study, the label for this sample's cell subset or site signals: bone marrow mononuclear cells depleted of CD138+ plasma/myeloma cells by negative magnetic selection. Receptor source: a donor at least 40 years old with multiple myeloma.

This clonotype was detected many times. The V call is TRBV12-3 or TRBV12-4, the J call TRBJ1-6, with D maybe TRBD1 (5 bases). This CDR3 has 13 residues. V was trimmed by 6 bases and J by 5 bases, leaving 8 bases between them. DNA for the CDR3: TGTGCCAGCAGGCAGGGTAATAATTCACCCCTCCACTTT. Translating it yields CASRQGNNSPLHF.

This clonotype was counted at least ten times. The CDR3 sequence is CASNEPGQGNTEAFF. The CDR3 DNA sequence: TGCGCCAGCAATGAACCGGGACAGGGGAATACTGAAGCTTTCTTT. The genes are TRBV5-1 and TRBJ1-1; TRBD1 agrees at 10 bases. The CDR3 extends over 15 amino acids. The J segment lost 5 bases and the V segment lost 6 bases, leaving 10 bases of the junction unmatched. Per germline, CDR1 SGHRS and CDR2 YFSETQ.

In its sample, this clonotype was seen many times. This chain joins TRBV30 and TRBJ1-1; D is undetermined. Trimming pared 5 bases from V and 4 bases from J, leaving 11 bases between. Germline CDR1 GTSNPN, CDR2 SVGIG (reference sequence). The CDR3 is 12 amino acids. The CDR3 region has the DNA TGTGCCTGGGACACGGAGCCCACTGAAGCTTTCTTT. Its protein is CAWDTEPTEAFF. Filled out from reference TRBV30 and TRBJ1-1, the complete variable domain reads SQTIHQWPATLVQPVGSPLSLECTVEGTSNPNLYWYRQAAGRGLQLLFYSVGIGQISSEVPQNLSASRPQDRQFILSSKKLLLSDSGFYLCAWDTEPTEAFFGQGTRLTVV.

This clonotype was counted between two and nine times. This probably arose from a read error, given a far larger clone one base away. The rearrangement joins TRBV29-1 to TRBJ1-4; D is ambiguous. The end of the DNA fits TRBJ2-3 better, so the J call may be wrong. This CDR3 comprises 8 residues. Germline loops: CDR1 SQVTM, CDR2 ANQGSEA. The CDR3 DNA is TGCAGCGTTGGTTCGCAGTATTTT. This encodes CSVGSQYF.

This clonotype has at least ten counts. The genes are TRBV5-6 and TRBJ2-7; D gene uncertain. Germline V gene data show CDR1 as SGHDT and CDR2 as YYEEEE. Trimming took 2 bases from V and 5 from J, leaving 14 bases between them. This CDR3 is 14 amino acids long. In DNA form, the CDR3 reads TGTGCCAGCAGCTTTGGTGCTCAGGTAAACGAGCAGTACTTC. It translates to CASSFGAQVNEQYF.